This T cell receptor beta chain originates from a study of control samples from healthy donors and cancer patients. CDR1 is LGHNA, CDR2 YNFKEQ, per germline. This CDR3 contains 16 residues. Between the trimmed V and J ends, which lost 2 bases and 0 bases, there was a span of 12 bases. Libraries were prepared by immunoSEQ multiplex PCR; TCRdb keeps only in-frame clonotypes and omits some of them. The table shows 100,000 to 150,000 clones, with around 94% occurring only once. V usage is TRBV4-2 and J usage is TRBJ2-3; maybe TRBD2 (7 bases). Sequencing input: PBMCs. The clonotype was recovered from a man at least 80 years old with head and neck cancer. For the CDR3, the DNA is TGTGCCAGCAGCCAACTGGGGGGGCTGAGCACAGATACGCAGTATTTT. Its protein is CASSQLGGLSTDTQYF.